These 14 T cell receptor beta chains were sequenced from one sample in a study of blood T cell repertoires in COVID-19. Some clones are missing from TCRdb's copy, which holds only in-frame ones; the method was immunoSEQ multiplex PCR. The data show 65,000 to 80,000 clones, with approximately 82% seen just once and just over 20% held by the top ten. What was sequenced was peripheral blood. Source of these receptors: a human donor in a cohort sampled during active COVID-19.

The genes are TRBV19 and TRBJ2-6, with D hard to call. Germline V gene data show CDR1 as LNHDA and CDR2 as SQIVND (reference sequence). This CDR3 has 17 amino acids. Deletions cut 3 bases from V and 1 base from J, with 13 bases between. CDR3 loop: CASSISGSQSGANVLTF. The DNA of the CDR3 is TGTGCCAGTAGTATCTCCGGGTCTCAATCTGGGGCCAACGTCCTGACTTTC.

The chain uses TRBV27 and TRBJ2-1; D gene ambiguous. V dropped 2 bases and J dropped 0 bases, with 2 bases sitting between them. CDR1 is MNHEY and CDR2 is SMNVEV in the germline V gene (reference sequence). CDR3 length equals 13 residues. The CDR3, as DNA: TGTGCCAGCAGTTTACGCTCCTACAATGAGCAGTTCTTC. This translates into CASSLRSYNEQFF.

The V gene is TRBV27, the J gene TRBJ2-7; 8 nucleotides line up with TRBD1. The germline V gene has CDR1 MNHEY and CDR2 SMNVEV (reference sequence). The CDR3 consists of 14 residues. V was clipped by 7 bases and J by 7 bases; unmatched bases: 12. CDR3 nucleotides: TGTGCCAGCAACCCACTGGACAGGGCCCTGGAGCAGTACTTC. Residues: CASNPLDRALEQYF.

The rearrangement links TRBV6-5 to TRBJ1-6; D not certain. This CDR3 is 13 amino acids long. CDR1 and CDR2 (germline): MNHEY, SVGAGI. The ends were cut back, 6 bases at V and 8 bases at J, with 11 bases in the middle. In nucleotides, the CDR3 is TGTGCCAGCAGAGAGGGAGGTGATTCACCCCTCCACTTT. Its protein product is CASREGGDSPLHF.

This clone was counted between two and nine times. The CDR3: CASSFFELTEAFF. CDR3 bases: TGTGCCAGCAGCTTTTTTGAACTAACTGAAGCTTTCTTT. V usage is TRBV7-9 and J usage is TRBJ1-1; D ambiguous. The CDR3 is 13 amino acids. CDR1 and CDR2 (germline): SEHNR, FQNEAQ (reference sequence). V was cut by 3 bases and J by 5 bases, with 10 bases left in between.

The V call is TRBV7-9, the J call TRBJ2-3; D is unclear. The germline V and J ends were trimmed by 5 bases and 0 bases, with 9 bases remaining between them. CDR3 length: 14 amino acids. CDR1 and CDR2 from the germline V gene are SEHNR and FQNEAQ (reference sequence). The CDR3 DNA reads as TGTGCCAGCAGCCCTGGGCGTAGCACAGATACGCAGTATTTT. Translating gives CASSPGRSTDTQYF. The complete variable domain, with remaining parts taken from reference TRBV7-9 and TRBJ2-3, reads DTGVSQNPRHKITKRGQNVTFRCDPISEHNRLYWYRQTLGQGPEFLTYFQNEAQLEKSRLLSDRFSAERPKGSFSTLEIQRTEQGDSAMYLCASSPGRSTDTQYFGPGTRLTVL.

The chain combines TRBV7-2 with TRBJ2-7; 7 nucleotides match TRBD1. Germline CDR1 reads SGHTA; CDR2 reads FQGNSA. V dropped 6 bases and J dropped 8; count of bases not matched to a gene: 16. The CDR3 is 15 amino acids. The CDR3 coding sequence is TGTGCCAGCAGGGGAACTGGGGACAGAGTAACAAAGCAGTACTTC. Amino acid sequence: CASRGTGDRVTKQYF.

This clone was seen more than once but under ten times. This chain uses TRBV11-2 with TRBJ1-3, with 8 bases identical to TRBD1. This CDR3 contains 17 residues. The junction had 11 bases not matched to a gene; V was cut back by 5 bases and J by 2 bases. Germline CDR1 is SGHAT and CDR2 is FQNNGV. The DNA for the CDR3 is TGTGCCAGCAGCACGTTCCTCCGGGACAGGACTGGAAACACCATATATTTT. Translating gives CASSTFLRDRTGNTIYF. The full variable domain, with the rest looked up from reference TRBV11-2 and TRBJ1-3, is EAGVAQSPRYKIIEKRQSVAFWCNPISGHATLYWYQQILGQGPKLLIQFQNNGVVDDSQLPKDRFSAERLKGVDSTLKIQPAKLEDSAVYLCASSTFLRDRTGNTIYFGEGSWLTVV.

This clone was recorded a few times. The chain recombines TRBV29-1 with TRBJ2-2; perhaps TRBD2 as D (7 bases). The V gene lost 6 bases and the J gene lost 3 bases, with 26 bases spanning the gap. CDR1 and CDR2 (germline): SQVTM, ANQGSEA. The length of the CDR3 is 18 residues. This CDR3 is CSVFRGGASRLDTGELFF. CDR3 nucleotides: TGCAGCGTATTCAGAGGGGGGGCGTCGAGGCTGGACACCGGGGAGCTGTTTTTT.

The V and J genes are TRBV19 and TRBJ1-5; D gene uncertain. V lost 7 bases and J 5 bases, leaving 12 bases between the germline ends. Germline V gene lookup returns CDR1 LNHDA and CDR2 SQIVND (reference sequence). The CDR3 is 13 amino acids. CDR3 coding DNA: TGTGCCAGTAATACTGTGAGTTATCAGCCCCAGCATTTT. Protein sequence: CASNTVSYQPQHF.

The rearrangement links TRBV3-1 (or the pseudogene TRBV3-2) to TRBJ1-2, with D uncertain. V lost 5 bases and J 1 base, leaving 8 bases between the germline ends. This CDR3 is built from 13 residues. In germline, CDR1 is LGHDT, CDR2 YNNKEL (reference sequence). The CDR3 here is CASSSGFNYGYTF. In DNA form, the CDR3 reads TGTGCCAGCAGCTCGGGATTTAACTATGGCTACACCTTC.

V gene TRBV28 combines with J gene TRBJ2-5, with D unclear. Between the trimmed V and J ends, which lost 5 bases and 2 bases, there was a span of 9 bases. CDR1 MDHEN and CDR2 SYDVKM come from the germline V gene. This CDR3 spans 13 amino acids. DNA of the CDR3: TGTGCCAGCAGTCGAGTATATCAAGAGACCCAGTACTTC. Translating it yields CASSRVYQETQYF.

This chain joins TRBV18 and TRBJ1-1, with D hard to call. The germline V gene encodes CDR1 KGHSH and CDR2 LQKENI. This CDR3 contains 12 residues. V lost 3 bases and J lost 3, with 5 bases in between. CDR3 DNA: TGTGCCAGCTCACCCTTAGACACTGAAGCTTTCTTT. It codes for CASSPLDTEAFF.

The chain couples TRBV29-1 to TRBJ2-1; D is perhaps TRBD2 (5 bases). V gave up 2 bases and J gave up 4 bases, with 12 bases separating them. CDR1 is SQVTM, CDR2 ANQGSEA, per germline. This CDR3 has 14 residues. DNA of the CDR3: TGCAGCGTTGAAACCTTTGCGGGTTACAATGAGCAGTTCTTC. Translated: CSVETFAGYNEQFF.